This T cell receptor (beta chain) derives from a study of blood T cell repertoires in COVID-19. Study overall: Both acute and convalescent COVID-19 samples were obtained from the United States, Italy and Spain. T cells, B-cell-depleted T cells, or PBMCs provided the cDNA or gDNA that served as material.

The repertoire was sequenced with immunoSEQ multiplex PCR; TCRdb's copy has only in-frame clones and lacks some. The data contain some 240,000 clones, around 87% of them singletons. Those enrolled in Seattle joined during active infection and were followed longitudinally afterward. The origin of this receptor is a woman aged 55-69 years with COVID-19, enrolled during active disease. What was sequenced was peripheral blood.

DNA for the CDR3: TGTGCCAGCAGCTTAGCGAGGGCTAACACCATATATTTT. It translates to CASSLARANTIYF. The chain combines TRBV7-2 with TRBJ1-3; D is unclear. Germline CDR1 and CDR2: SGHTA and FQGNSA. V was trimmed by 0 bases and J by 7 bases, leaving 7 bases between them. This CDR3 contains 13 residues.